This T cell receptor (beta chain) was captured by sequencing in a study of blood T cell repertoires in COVID-19. Study details: Spain, Italy and the United States supplied samples that represented acute and convalescent COVID-19. T cells, B-cell-depleted T cells, or PBMCs supplied cDNA or gDNA.

Germline loops: CDR1 LGHNA, CDR2 YSLEER. The CDR3 is 16 residues long. With 3 bases clipped from V and 4 bases from J, the junction kept 8 bases outside the gene matches. In the authors' methods: Using reference gene primer amplification, nucleated cell counts were estimated. Only in-frame clones appear in the TCRdb table, and some are missing; sequencing was by immunoSEQ multiplex PCR. That table supplies the V and J calls and clone size; D and trimming were determined from the DNA. Here the sample spans 250,000 or so clones, 88% being singletons. V usage is TRBV4-3 and J usage is TRBJ1-3; 8 positions match TRBD1. This TCR was sampled from a woman in her sixties or seventies with acute or convalescent COVID-19. Sequencing input: peripheral blood. The CDR3 bases are TGCGCCAGCAGCCAGGGGGTCAGGGGGCAAGGAAACACCATATATTTT. It encodes CASSQGVRGQGNTIYF.